This TCR beta chain derives from a study of beta chain features in type 1 diabetes. Study-wide results and caveats: TCRB repertoires of naive, central memory and Treg cells appeared more similar among patients than among healthy donors. Moderate but significant shortening of TCRB CDR3s was recorded in all four CD4+ subsets from Type 1 diabetes patients.

The entirety of the isolated RNA underwent reverse transcription, so expressed TCRB transcripts were sequenced. Measured with immunoSEQ multiplex PCR; TCRdb has only the in-frame clones, and not every one. This table has 13,000 to 15,000 clones, approximately 69% appearing once. With regard to this clone: Antigen unknown.

This TCR was sampled from a woman aged 18-29 years with type 1 diabetes. Sequencing was done on a sample of stem cell memory CD4+ T cells from blood.

The CDR3: CASSQGTGISYEQYF. The CDR3 DNA reads TGCGCCAGCAGCCAGGGGACAGGGATCTCCTACGAGCAGTACTTC. This chain connects TRBV4-3 to TRBJ2-7, with 9 nucleotides matching TRBD1. Germline V gene data show CDR1 as LGHNA and CDR2 as YSLEER. The trim removed 3 bases at V and 0 bases at J, leaving 3 bases unmatched. The CDR3 extends over 15 amino acids.